This T cell receptor (beta chain) was documented in a study of shared clonotypes between healthy human individuals. Study overall: A donor's plate count was three for CD4 naive and three for CD4 memory; CD8 naive had two and CD8 memory one.

The CDR3 sequence is 16 residues long. The germline V gene encodes CDR1 WNHNN and CDR2 SYGVQD (reference sequence). Trimming removed 0 bases from V and 4 bases from J, with 14 bases in between. Some clones are missing from TCRdb's copy, which holds only in-frame ones; the method was immunoSEQ multiplex PCR. The sample has about 1 million clones; approximately 70% are singletons. On this clone: Antigen: not known.

Study-wide results and limits: Shared across a few donors were around 4.7% of the naive CD4 clonotypes.

This receptor was obtained from a man aged 18 to 35 in good health. The specimen was memory CD4+ T cells sorted from blood. This sample's subset: CD45RA-negative fraction. V and J are TRBV10-1 and TRBJ2-3, with a possible D match to TRBD2 (6 bases). CDR3 protein: CASSESSGGGADTQYF. The DNA for the CDR3 is TGCGCCAGCAGTGAGTCGAGTGGCGGCGGGGCAGATACGCAGTATTTT.